The 23 T cell receptor beta chains reported below all come from one sample, sequenced in a study of cytomegalovirus exposure and HLA in healthy donors. It was with 60 Vbeta and 13 Jbeta primers that the PCR ran. The data were produced by immunoSEQ multiplex PCR, yet TCRdb's version contains in-frame clones alone and is incomplete. This listing includes about 51,000 clones. The sample consisted of PBMCs. These receptors originate from a man aged 40-49 years in good health and CMV-seropositive.

The genes are TRBV14 and TRBJ2-7; no definite D call. V lost 3 bases and J 2 bases, leaving 5 bases between the germline ends. Per germline, CDR1 SGHDN and CDR2 FVKESK. The CDR3 runs to 12 residues. This chain's CDR3 is CASSHQAYEQYF. The CDR3 DNA follows: TGTGCCAGCAGCCATCAGGCCTACGAGCAGTACTTC.

The chain couples TRBV4-2 to TRBJ2-1; TRBD2 aligns across 9 bases. V was clipped by 6 bases and J by 3 bases; unmatched bases: 12. This CDR3 comprises 17 residues. CDR1 and CDR2 from the germline V gene are LGHNA and YNFKEQ. CDR3 DNA: TGTGCCAGCAGATGCCCTGGGGGACTAGCAGACTACAATGAGCAGTTCTTC. Protein: CASRCPGGLADYNEQFF.

The rearrangement joins TRBV5-4 to TRBJ2-7; D might be TRBD2 (5 bases). V lost 4 bases to trimming and J lost 2 bases, with 13 bases between them. The CDR3 consists of 14 residues. The germline V gene encodes CDR1 SGHNT and CDR2 YYREEE (reference sequence). CDR3 amino acids: CASSPRTRPYEQYF. The CDR3 region has the DNA TGTGCCAGCAGCCCAAGGACTCGGCCCTACGAGCAGTACTTC.

The DNA of the CDR3 is TGTGCCAGCAGTTTACCGGCCCCGGGTTTCCAAGAGACCCAGTACTTC. This codes for CASSLPAPGFQETQYF. This chain uses TRBV28 with TRBJ2-5; no definite D call. Trimming cost V 2 bases and J 1 base, with 14 bases left between them. This CDR3 comprises 16 residues. CDR1 is MDHEN and CDR2 is SYDVKM in the germline V gene.

V is TRBV19 and J is TRBJ2-5, with D unresolved. This CDR3 has 13 amino acids. Per the germline V gene, CDR1 is LNHDA and CDR2 is SQIVND (reference sequence). V shed 4 bases and J shed 1 base, with 7 bases lying between them. This CDR3 is CASSRARQETQYF. CDR3 nucleotides: TGTGCCAGTAGTAGGGCGCGCCAAGAGACCCAGTACTTC.

This CDR3 is CATSRGGTDEKLFF. The CDR3 nucleotides read TGTGCCACCAGCAGAGGGGGGACTGATGAAAAACTGTTTTTT. The rearrangement joins TRBV15 to TRBJ1-4; D may be TRBD1 (5 bases). Germline V gives CDR1 LNHNV, CDR2 YYDKDF (reference sequence). The CDR3 loop spans 14 amino acids. Trimming pared 1 base from V and 6 bases from J, leaving 9 bases between. The whole variable domain, remainder taken from reference TRBV15 and TRBJ1-4, is DAMVIQNPRYQVTQFGKPVTLSCSQTLNHNVMYWYQQKSSQAPKLLFHYYDKDFNNEADTPDNFQSRRPNTSFCFLDIRSPGLGDTAMYLCATSRGGTDEKLFFGSGTQLSVL.

The chain combines TRBV19 with TRBJ2-2, with 8 bases matching TRBD2. Looked up from germline, CDR1 is LNHDA and CDR2 is SQIVND (reference sequence). The CDR3 runs to 14 residues. V lost 5 bases, J lost 4 bases, and 3 bases stayed unmatched. The CDR3 protein is CASSREGVTGELFF. In nucleotides, the CDR3 is TGTGCCAGTAGTCGGGAGGGGGTCACCGGGGAGCTGTTTTTT.

The CDR3 nucleotides are TGTGCCAGCAGCCTTCAAACAGGGGTCGATACGCAGTATTTT. Protein: CASSLQTGVDTQYF. The chain employs TRBV7-9 and TRBJ2-3; TRBD1 aligns across 7 bases. Trimming removed 5 bases from V and 6 bases from J; junction bases left unmatched: 8. Germline loops: CDR1 SEHNR, CDR2 FQNEAQ (reference sequence). This CDR3 is 14 amino acids long.

J is TRBJ1-1 and V is TRBV2; TRBD1 agrees at 9 bases. The CDR3 consists of 15 residues. Germline-derived CDR1 and CDR2 are SNHLY and FYNNEI. V lost 1 base, J lost 1 base, and 1 base stayed unmatched. The CDR3 region has the DNA TGTGCCAGCAGTGAAGGGGGACAGGGGAACACTGAAGCTTTCTTT. This translates into CASSEGGQGNTEAFF.

This clone shows up as medium-sized by frequency. This chain uses TRBV25-1 with TRBJ2-7; 9 bases match TRBD2. CDR1 and CDR2 from the germline V gene are MGHDK and SYGVNS. The CDR3 extends over 11 amino acids. V lost 10 bases and J lost 6; bases outside the gene matches: 4. CDR3 sequence (DNA): TGTGCCACGGGACTAGCCGTCGAGCAGTACTTC. Amino acids: CATGLAVEQYF.

The chain is built from TRBV27 and TRBJ2-7; the D gene is possibly TRBD2 (5 bases). The CDR3 is made up of 12 amino acids. The germline gives CDR1 MNHEY, CDR2 SMNVEV (reference sequence). V was trimmed by 7 bases and J by 2 bases, leaving 9 bases between them. The CDR3 nucleotides read TGTGCCAGCATGTCGAGGGCCTACGAGCAGTACTTC. Protein: CASMSRAYEQYF.

The rearrangement links TRBV9 to TRBJ2-3, with 7 positions matching TRBD2. Germline V CDR1 and CDR2: SGDLS, YYNGEE. The trim removed 4 bases at V and 6 bases at J, leaving 11 bases unmatched. This CDR3 comprises 15 residues. In DNA, the CDR3 is TGTGCCAGCAGCCCCAGCGGGACTGCAGGGGATACGCAGTATTTT. It yields the protein CASSPSGTAGDTQYF. Supplemented by reference TRBV9 and TRBJ2-3, the full variable domain reads DSGVTQTPKHLITATGQRVTLRCSPRSGDLSVYWYQQSLDQGLQFLIQYYNGEERAKGNILERFSAQQFPDLHSELNLSSLELGDSALYFCASSPSGTAGDTQYFGPGTRLTVL.

The V call is TRBV11-3, the J call TRBJ2-3, with D possibly being TRBD2 (7 bases). V dropped 5 bases and J dropped 6 bases, with 18 bases sitting between them. CDR1 and CDR2 from the germline V gene are SGHNT and YENEEA. There are 15 residues in the CDR3. The CDR3 region is CASSPSRGGLDTQYF. In DNA form, the CDR3 reads TGTGCCAGCAGCCCTTCTAGGGGGGGGCTGGATACGCAGTATTTT.

The CDR3 loop is CASSEGLGMNTEAFF. CDR3 in DNA: TGTGCCAGCAGTGAAGGTTTGGGCATGAACACTGAAGCTTTCTTT. The chain uses TRBV2 and TRBJ1-1, with D unclear. The CDR3 is 15 residues long. Germline assignment: CDR1 SNHLY and CDR2 FYNNEI. V was trimmed by 1 base and J by 0 bases, leaving 9 bases between them.

The chain carries TRBV27 and TRBJ1-2; D not resolved. Germline values: CDR1 MNHEY, CDR2 SMNVEV (reference sequence). The CDR3 has 13 residues. Between the trimmed V and J ends, which lost 6 bases and 2 bases, there was a span of 10 bases. In DNA, the CDR3 is TGTGCCAGCAGCATACGGGAGAACTATGGCTACACCTTC. Its protein product is CASSIRENYGYTF.

V and J are TRBV6-5 and TRBJ2-7; D possibly corresponds to TRBD1 (6 bases). From germline, CDR1 is MNHEY and CDR2 SVGAGI. This CDR3 contains 14 residues. Between the trimmed V and J ends, which lost 0 bases and 2 bases, there was a span of 8 bases. The DNA of the CDR3 is TGTGCCAGCAGTTACTCGGGACAACCCTACGAGCAGTACTTC. Amino acids: CASSYSGQPYEQYF.

This chain joins TRBV2 and TRBJ2-3, with 11 bases matching TRBD2. J lost 1 base, V lost 6 bases, and 0 bases had no gene match. The CDR3 has 14 amino acids. Germline loops: CDR1 SNHLY, CDR2 FYNNEI. The CDR3 DNA is TGTGCCAGCAGACTAGCGGGGGGCACAGATACGCAGTATTTT. Protein: CASRLAGGTDTQYF. Looking up the rest from reference TRBV2 and TRBJ2-3 gives the full variable domain: EPEVTQTPSHQVTQMGQEVILRCVPISNHLYFYWYRQILGQKVEFLVSFYNNEISEKSEIFDDQFSVERPDGSNFTLKIRSTKLEDSAMYFCASRLAGGTDTQYFGPGTRLTVL.

The chain employs TRBV30 and TRBJ2-7; 10 bases match TRBD1. The germline V gene encodes CDR1 GTSNPN and CDR2 SVGIG (reference sequence). The CDR3 has 15 residues. Losses at the gene ends were 5 bases for V and 3 bases for J; bases not matched to a gene: 10. The CDR3 sequence is CAWPPSDRGRYEQYF. CDR3 coding DNA: TGTGCCTGGCCGCCCTCAGACAGGGGGCGCTACGAGCAGTACTTC.

This chain connects TRBV9 to TRBJ2-5; tentative D call: TRBD2 (7 bases). The V end lost 0 bases, the J end lost 2 bases, and 14 bases lay between the germline ends. CDR1 and CDR2 from the germline V gene are SGDLS and YYNGEE. The CDR3 runs to 16 residues. The chain's CDR3 is CASSVATRGGQETQYF. The CDR3 DNA reads TGTGCCAGCAGCGTAGCCACGAGGGGGGGACAAGAGACCCAGTACTTC.

The chain uses TRBV9 and TRBJ1-3; weak D call: TRBD1 (5 bases). Trimming cost V 3 bases and J 8 bases, with 27 bases left between them. The germline gives CDR1 SGDLS, CDR2 YYNGEE. The CDR3 runs to 18 residues. As DNA, the CDR3 is TGTGCCAGCAGCGGCCAAGGAGGCCCTTGGACCCCGGGGGACACCATATATTTT. As protein: CASSGQGGPWTPGDTIYF.

The J gene is TRBJ2-6, the V gene TRBV19, with D perhaps matching TRBD1 (6 bases). Per the germline V gene, CDR1 is LNHDA and CDR2 is SQIVND (reference sequence). Trimming shortened V by 6 bases and J by 12 bases, and 18 bases separated the two germline ends. CDR3 length equals 14 residues. The CDR3 sequence is CASRDGGHQTVLTF. CDR3 bases: TGTGCCAGTAGGGATGGGGGCCATCAGACCGTCCTGACTTTC.

The CDR3 region has the DNA TGTGCCAGCAGCTTACAAGGCAGTGAAGGAGGCGGCTACACCTTC. It is translated as CASSLQGSEGGGYTF. The rearrangement joins TRBV7-3 to TRBJ1-2; D call uncertain. CDR3 length equals 15 residues. Trimming took 2 bases from V and 8 from J, leaving 18 bases between them. CDR1 and CDR2 from the germline V gene are SGHTA and FQGTGA. Supplemented by reference TRBV7-3 and TRBJ1-2, the full variable domain reads GAGVSQTPSNKVTEKGKYVELRCDPISGHTALYWYRQSLGQGPEFLIYFQGTGAADDSGLPNDRFFAVRPEGSVSTLKIQRTERGDSAVYLCASSLQGSEGGGYTFGSGTRLTVV.

The V and J genes are TRBV10-3 and TRBJ2-7; TRBD2 agrees at 7 bases. Germline CDR1 is ENHRY and CDR2 is SYGVKD. The junction had 11 bases not matched to a gene; V was cut back by 10 bases and J by 2 bases. The CDR3 has 14 residues. The CDR3 region has the DNA TGTGCCACCAGATCCAGCGGGGATACCTACGAGCAGTACTTC. Residues: CATRSSGDTYEQYF.